This T cell receptor beta chain originates from a study of CD8 T cells in Susac syndrome. An amount of RNA that ranged from roughly 0.5 to 1 ug was reverse transcribed with random hexamers. Coverage of TCR beta CDR3 amplification by immunoSEQ multiplex PCR extended to 54 Vbeta and 13 Jbeta. TCRdb re-called the immunoSEQ multiplex PCR reads with MiXCR, one entry per CDR3 protein. Of tens of thousands of distinct CDR3 sequences in the sample, 93% were seen once. This CDR3 comprises 14 residues. Trimming cost V 6 bases and J 1 base, with 13 bases left between them. The germline CDR1 and CDR2 sequences are MDHEN and SYDVKM.

This TCR was recovered from a human donor with Susac syndrome. The rearrangement uses TRBV28 and TRBJ2-7; weak D call: TRBD1 (5 bases). Sequenced sample: CD8+ T cells from PBMCs. CDR3 nucleotide sequence: TGTGCCAGCAGGCCCCAAGGGGCATCCTACGAGCAGTACTTC. It encodes CASRPQGASYEQYF.